This T cell receptor beta chain derives from a study of identical twins. This CDR3 contains 13 residues. Trimming took off 7 bases at V and 2 bases at J, with 12 bases between the two ends. Looked up from germline, CDR1 is LNHDA and CDR2 is SQIVND (reference sequence). TCRdb re-analysed the 5' RACE reads in MiXCR, keeping a single row per CDR3 protein. The sample lists 690,000 or so distinct CDR3 sequences, over 8.5% occurring once. A further study also used this sample, focusing on yellow fever vaccine responses in identical twins.

This TCR derives from a young woman in good health. The chain links TRBV19 to TRBJ2-7, with D possibly TRBD2 on 6 matching bases. Sequencing was performed on PBMCs. The CDR3 is CASKAGLTYEQYF. The CDR3 bases are TGTGCCAGTAAGGCGGGGTTGACCTACGAGCAGTACTTC.